These T cell receptor beta chains were read from a single sample in a study of shared clonotypes between healthy human individuals. TCRdb's copy holds only in-frame clones and misses some; the assay was immunoSEQ multiplex PCR. The table lists approximately 1.5 million clones, roughly 98.5% of them singletons. Input material: naive CD4+ T cells sorted from blood. The receptor set was obtained from a man aged 25 to 45 in good health. Both conserved end residues are part of each CDR3. Each record gives: D gene, J gene, V gene, clone size, CDR3 protein, CDR3 DNA. The D gene is left open where the match is weak. The listing skips clone size in some rows; elsewhere it reads once, few, many or a size class.

d_call: .; j_call: TRBJ2-5; v_call: TRBV18; clone_size: .; cdr3_aa: CASSRQETQYF; cdr3_nt: TGTGCCAGCTCTCGTCAAGAGACCCAGTACTTC
d_call: .; j_call: TRBJ1-2; v_call: TRBV5-8; clone_size: once; cdr3_aa: CASSFRQYGYTF; cdr3_nt: TGTGCCAGCAGCTTTCGGCAGTATGGCTACACCTTC
d_call: .; j_call: TRBJ2-1; v_call: TRBV2; clone_size: .; cdr3_aa: CASRDRVEQFF; cdr3_nt: TGTGCCAGCAGAGATAGGGTTGAGCAGTTCTTC
d_call: .; j_call: TRBJ1-5; v_call: TRBV6-5; clone_size: .; cdr3_aa: CASSYAQYSNQPQHF; cdr3_nt: TGTGCCAGCAGTTACGCACAGTATAGCAATCAGCCCCAGCATTTT
d_call: .; j_call: TRBJ2-6; v_call: TRBV6-1; clone_size: .; cdr3_aa: CASSERAGANVLTF; cdr3_nt: TGTGCCAGCAGTGAAAGGGCTGGGGCCAACGTCCTGACTTTC
d_call: .; j_call: TRBJ2-2; v_call: TRBV27; clone_size: .; cdr3_aa: CASSLSGVPVELFF; cdr3_nt: TGTGCCAGCAGTTTATCCGGGGTTCCGGTAGAGCTGTTTTTT
d_call: .; j_call: TRBJ2-7; v_call: TRBV10-3; clone_size: .; cdr3_aa: CAISELYEQYF; cdr3_nt: TGTGCCATCAGTGAGTTATACGAGCAGTACTTC
d_call: TRBD2; j_call: TRBJ2-1; v_call: TRBV9; clone_size: .; cdr3_aa: CASSVSPKGTSGSDEQFF; cdr3_nt: TGTGCCAGCAGCGTATCCCCGAAAGGGACTAGCGGGAGCGATGAGCAGTTCTTC
d_call: .; j_call: TRBJ1-2; v_call: TRBV19; clone_size: .; cdr3_aa: CASSTRQAPGFYGYTF; cdr3_nt: TGTGCCAGTAGTACTCGACAGGCCCCGGGGTTCTATGGCTACACCTTC
d_call: .; j_call: TRBJ2-7; v_call: TRBV5-1; clone_size: .; cdr3_aa: CASSPGPGDNEQYF; cdr3_nt: TGCGCCAGCAGCCCCGGTCCAGGGGACAACGAGCAGTACTTC
d_call: .; j_call: TRBJ1-2; v_call: TRBV27; clone_size: .; cdr3_aa: CASTPKGQGYGYTF; cdr3_nt: TGTGCCAGCACCCCTAAGGGACAAGGCTACGGCTACACCTTC
d_call: TRBD2; j_call: TRBJ2-7; v_call: TRBV6-1; clone_size: .; cdr3_aa: CASSDLAGAYEQYF; cdr3_nt: TGTGCCAGCAGTGACCTAGCGGGAGCCTACGAGCAGTACTTC
d_call: TRBD2; j_call: TRBJ2-7; v_call: TRBV5-1; clone_size: .; cdr3_aa: CASSWTSGSSSEQYF; cdr3_nt: TGCGCCAGCAGCTGGACTAGCGGGAGTTCTTCCGAGCAGTACTTC
d_call: .; j_call: TRBJ1-1; v_call: TRBV2; clone_size: once; cdr3_aa: CASSLNGEAFF; cdr3_nt: TGTGCCAGCAGCCTTAACGGTGAAGCTTTCTTT
d_call: .; j_call: TRBJ2-3; v_call: TRBV28; clone_size: .; cdr3_aa: CASSRPLIGTQYF; cdr3_nt: TGTGCCAGCAGTCGACCCCTCATAGGTACGCAGTATTTT
d_call: .; j_call: TRBJ2-7; v_call: TRBV18; clone_size: .; cdr3_aa: CASSKTGWTTYPYEQYF; cdr3_nt: TGTGCCAGCTCTAAGACAGGGTGGACTACATATCCCTACGAGCAGTACTTC
d_call: .; j_call: TRBJ1-1; v_call: TRBV7-2; clone_size: .; cdr3_aa: CASSLNRMNTEAFF; cdr3_nt: TGTGCCAGCAGCTTAAACAGGATGAACACTGAAGCTTTCTTT
d_call: .; j_call: TRBJ1-4; v_call: TRBV19; clone_size: .; cdr3_aa: CASSISGAEEKLFF; cdr3_nt: TGTGCCAGTAGTATCTCAGGGGCGGAGGAAAAACTGTTTTTT
d_call: TRBD1; j_call: TRBJ2-5; v_call: TRBV5-1; clone_size: .; cdr3_aa: CASSLFGTGFGRETQYF; cdr3_nt: TGCGCCAGCAGCTTGTTTGGGACAGGGTTTGGACGGGAGACCCAGTACTTC
d_call: .; j_call: TRBJ1-1; v_call: TRBV7-3; clone_size: .; cdr3_aa: CASSLIKDTEAFF; cdr3_nt: TGTGCCAGCAGCTTAATTAAAGACACTGAAGCTTTCTTT
d_call: .; j_call: TRBJ2-5; v_call: TRBV11-3; clone_size: .; cdr3_aa: CASSSSGTGKETQYF; cdr3_nt: TGTGCCAGCAGCTCCTCCGGAACAGGGAAAGAGACCCAGTACTTC
d_call: .; j_call: TRBJ2-4; v_call: TRBV28; clone_size: .; cdr3_aa: CATREDSTTKNIQYF; cdr3_nt: TGTGCCACCAGAGAGGACAGTACCACAAAAAACATTCAGTACTTC
d_call: .; j_call: TRBJ1-4; v_call: TRBV10-3; clone_size: .; cdr3_aa: CAISGGSLANEKLFF; cdr3_nt: TGTGCCATCAGTGGGGGGTCCTTGGCAAATGAAAAACTGTTTTTT
d_call: .; j_call: TRBJ2-7; v_call: TRBV5-1; clone_size: .; cdr3_aa: CASSLEVSSYEQYF; cdr3_nt: TGCGCCAGCAGCTTGGAGGTCAGCTCCTACGAGCAGTACTTC
d_call: TRBD2; j_call: TRBJ2-2; v_call: TRBV18; clone_size: .; cdr3_aa: CASSPAGLVGTGELFF; cdr3_nt: TGTGCCAGCTCACCGGCGGGACTAGTGGGCACCGGGGAGCTGTTTTTT
d_call: .; j_call: TRBJ2-5; v_call: TRBV28; clone_size: .; cdr3_aa: CASSHRKGRNVEETQYF; cdr3_nt: TGTGCCAGCAGCCACAGGAAGGGCAGAAACGTTGAGGAGACCCAGTACTTC
d_call: .; j_call: TRBJ2-3; v_call: TRBV5-5; clone_size: .; cdr3_aa: CASSPQHEGTDTQYF; cdr3_nt: TGTGCCAGCAGCCCCCAACATGAGGGCACAGATACGCAGTATTTT
d_call: TRBD2; j_call: TRBJ2-7; v_call: TRBV7-8; clone_size: .; cdr3_aa: CASSLGEGYEQYF; cdr3_nt: TGTGCCAGCAGCTTAGGGGAGGGCTACGAGCAGTACTTC
d_call: .; j_call: TRBJ2-3; v_call: TRBV5-4; clone_size: .; cdr3_aa: CASSLVQVLDTQYF; cdr3_nt: TGTGCCAGCAGCTTGGTACAGGTGTTAGATACGCAGTATTTT
d_call: .; j_call: TRBJ1-2; v_call: TRBV5-1; clone_size: .; cdr3_aa: CASSLWAPGTNYGYTF; cdr3_nt: TGCGCCAGCAGCTTGTGGGCCCCAGGGACTAACTATGGCTACACCTTC
d_call: .; j_call: TRBJ2-5; v_call: TRBV11-2; clone_size: once; cdr3_aa: CASSRTRIGETQYF; cdr3_nt: TGTGCCAGCAGCAGAACTAGAATAGGCGAGACCCAGTACTTC
d_call: .; j_call: TRBJ2-2; v_call: TRBV5-6; clone_size: .; cdr3_aa: CASSSKLWGTNTGELFF; cdr3_nt: TGTGCCAGCAGCTCTAAGTTGTGGGGAACGAACACCGGGGAGCTGTTTTTT
d_call: .; j_call: TRBJ2-2; v_call: TRBV29-1; clone_size: .; cdr3_aa: CSVGEAITGELFF; cdr3_nt: TGCAGCGTTGGCGAAGCCATCACCGGGGAGCTGTTTTTT
d_call: .; j_call: TRBJ1-4; v_call: TRBV5-8; clone_size: .; cdr3_aa: CASSLLGTTNEKLFF; cdr3_nt: TGTGCCAGCAGCTTGCTAGGCACTACTAATGAAAAACTGTTTTTT